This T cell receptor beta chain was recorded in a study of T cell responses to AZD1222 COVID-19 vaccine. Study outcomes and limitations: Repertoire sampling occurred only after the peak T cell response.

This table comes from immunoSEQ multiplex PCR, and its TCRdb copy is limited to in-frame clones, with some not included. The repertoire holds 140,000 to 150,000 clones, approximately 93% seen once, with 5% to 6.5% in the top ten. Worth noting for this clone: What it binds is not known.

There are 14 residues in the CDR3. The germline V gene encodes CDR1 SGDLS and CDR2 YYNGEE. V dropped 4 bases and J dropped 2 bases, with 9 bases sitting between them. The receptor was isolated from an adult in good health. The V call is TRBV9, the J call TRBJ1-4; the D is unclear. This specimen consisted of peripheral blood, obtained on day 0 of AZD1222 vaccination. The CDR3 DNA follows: TGTGCCAGCAGCCCCCCGGAGACTAATGAAAAACTGTTTTTT. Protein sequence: CASSPPETNEKLFF.